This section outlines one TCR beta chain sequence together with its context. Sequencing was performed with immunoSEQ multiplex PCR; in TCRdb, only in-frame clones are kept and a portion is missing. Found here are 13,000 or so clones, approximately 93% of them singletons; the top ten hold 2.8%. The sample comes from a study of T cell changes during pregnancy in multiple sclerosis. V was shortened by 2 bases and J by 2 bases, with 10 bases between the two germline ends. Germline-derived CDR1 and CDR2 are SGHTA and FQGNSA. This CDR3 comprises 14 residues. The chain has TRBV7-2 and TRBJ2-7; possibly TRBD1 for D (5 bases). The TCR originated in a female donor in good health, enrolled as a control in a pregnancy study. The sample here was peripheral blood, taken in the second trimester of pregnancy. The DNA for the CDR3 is TGTGCCAGCAGCTTACTTACAGGACCCTACGAGCAGTACTTC. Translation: CASSLLTGPYEQYF.